This entry lists 30 T cell receptor beta chains sequenced from one sample in a study of PD-1 blockade in mismatch repair-deficient tumors (dated by TCRdb to the late 2010s). To prepare the library, the immunoSEQ multiplex PCR assay was applied. What TCRdb holds here is the immuneACCESS table cut down to in-frame rearrangements. Part of the clones is not present; checked against another copy, under half of the missing clones reflect an unresolved V gene, and the others are unexplained. Present in this sample are 35,000 to 40,000 clones, 75% to 85% of which were seen just once. Roughly 23% of the sample rests with the top ten. The sequencing used peripheral blood, collected 4 weeks after starting pembrolizumab. The origin of the receptors is an adult with mismatch repair-deficient cancer.

The chain joins TRBV6-5 to TRBJ2-7, with TRBD2 as a possible D gene (5 bases). V lost 0 bases, J lost 1 base, and 10 bases lay in between. CDR3 length equals 15 residues. CDR1 MNHEY and CDR2 SVGAGI come from the germline V gene. The CDR3 nucleotides are TGTGCCAGCAGTTACTCGGGGAGATTTTCCTACGAGCAGTACTTC. It codes for CASSYSGRFSYEQYF.

In its sample, this clone was seen once. DNA of the CDR3: TGTGCCAGTAGTAGCCCAGGGGGACGCACCCTGGAGACCCAGTACTTC. Translated: CASSSPGGRTLETQYF. The V call is TRBV19, the J call TRBJ2-5, with 7 bases matching TRBD1. J gave up 5 bases and V 4 bases, and 13 bases lay outside the gene matches. Germline CDR1 LNHDA, CDR2 SQIVND (reference sequence). The CDR3 is made up of 16 amino acids.

The chain carries TRBV28 and TRBJ2-3; D is unresolved. The V end was cut by 5 bases, the J end by 1 base, with 7 bases between. There are 13 residues in the CDR3. Germline values: CDR1 MDHEN, CDR2 SYDVKM. The CDR3 DNA sequence: TGTGCCAGCAGTACCCACCGCACAGATACGCAGTATTTT. It encodes CASSTHRTDTQYF.

This clone was picked up a small number of times. This chain uses TRBV6-1 with TRBJ2-5, with a weak D call TRBD2 (5 bases). CDR3 length: 14 residues. The V gene lost 1 base and the J gene lost 5 bases, with 11 bases spanning the gap. The V gene's germline CDR1 is MNHNS and CDR2 SASEGT. The CDR3 loop is CASSEGLARETQYF. The DNA of the CDR3 is TGTGCCAGCAGTGAAGGCCTAGCACGGGAGACCCAGTACTTC.

The gene calls are TRBV7-9 and TRBJ2-1; 8 bases are shared with TRBD2. The V and J ends lost 6 bases and 6 bases, in that order; junction bases with no gene match: 7. Per the germline V gene, CDR1 is SEHNR and CDR2 is FQNEAQ (reference sequence). This CDR3 contains 14 residues. CDR3 DNA sequence: TGTGCCAGCAGTACTAGCGGAGCGACCAATGAGCAGTTCTTC. Translating it yields CASSTSGATNEQFF.

The chain carries TRBV6-1 and TRBJ1-5, with 8 nucleotides matching TRBD1. The CDR3 has 14 amino acids. The V segment lost 11 bases and the J segment 2 bases; nucleotides outside the gene matches: 8. The germline CDR1 and CDR2 sequences are MNHNS and SASEGT. CDR3 in amino acids: CAGAGGAGNQPQHF. In DNA form, the CDR3 reads TGTGCCGGGGCAGGGGGCGCCGGCAATCAGCCCCAGCATTTT.

This clone was seen only once. The chain employs TRBV29-1 and TRBJ2-2; the match to TRBD1 covers 10 bases. Losses at the gene ends were 6 bases for V and 3 bases for J; bases not matched to a gene: 4. The CDR3 sequence is 14 residues long. Germline V gives CDR1 SQVTM, CDR2 ANQGSEA. In DNA, the CDR3 is TGCAGCGTCGGGACAGGGGCCCACACCGGGGAGCTGTTTTTT. Translated, it gives CSVGTGAHTGELFF.

This clone appeared once. The chain recombines TRBV5-1 with TRBJ1-1; D gene unclear. Germline V gene data show CDR1 as SGHRS and CDR2 as YFSETQ. V was trimmed by 0 bases and J by 1 base, leaving 7 bases between them. The length of the CDR3 is 14 residues. The CDR3 reads CASSLEAGNTEAFF. The DNA for the CDR3 is TGCGCCAGCAGCTTGGAGGCGGGGAACACTGAAGCTTTCTTT.

The chain carries TRBV29-1 and TRBJ2-4; 9 nucleotides align to TRBD2. Germline CDR1 SQVTM, CDR2 ANQGSEA. The V segment lost 6 bases and the J segment 4 bases; nucleotides outside the gene matches: 16. The CDR3 is 17 amino acids. The CDR3 protein is CSVDDLGLAMLKNIQYF. The CDR3, as DNA: TGCAGCGTGGACGACTTGGGACTAGCTATGCTAAAAAACATTCAGTACTTC.

The V call is TRBV29-1, the J call TRBJ2-7; D gene unclear. CDR1 is SQVTM and CDR2 is ANQGSEA in the germline V gene. The CDR3 consists of 12 residues. Trimming removed 3 bases from V and 3 bases from J, with 9 bases in between. Written as DNA, the CDR3 is TGCAGCGTTGAGGACGGATTCTACGAGCAGTACTTC. Its translation: CSVEDGFYEQYF.

The gene calls are TRBV7-2 and TRBJ2-3, with 8 nucleotides matching TRBD1. With 5 bases clipped from V and 2 bases from J, the junction kept 9 bases outside the gene matches. The CDR3 loop spans 16 amino acids. Per germline, CDR1 SGHTA and CDR2 FQGNSA. CDR3 sequence: CASSPQDRVITDTQYF. The CDR3 region has the DNA TGTGCCAGCAGCCCCCAGGACAGGGTAATCACAGATACGCAGTATTTT.

This clone is deemed medium-sized. The chain has TRBV12-1 and TRBJ2-5; the tabulated D call, TRBD1, remains unverified against the DNA. TRBV12-1 represents a pseudogene. The CDR3 length is 15 residues. CDR3 sequence: CASSFPGVLGETQYF. As DNA, the CDR3 is TGTGCCAGCAGCTTCCCAGGGGTTTTAGGAGAGACCCAGTACTTC.

The rearrangement links TRBV10-3 to TRBJ1-2, with 8 positions matching TRBD1. V was clipped by 6 bases and J by 5 bases; unmatched bases: 17. Germline CDR1 is ENHRY and CDR2 is SYGVKD. CDR3 size: 17 residues. In DNA form, the CDR3 reads TGTGCCATCAGCGGACAGGGCATATCGATCATGGAATATGGCTACACCTTC. Translating it yields CAISGQGISIMEYGYTF.

The table lists this clone with a count of one. J is TRBJ2-1 and V is TRBV7-9; possible D gene TRBD2, 5 bases. CDR3 length: 16 residues. The V end lost 6 bases, the J end lost 4 bases, and 19 bases lay between the germline ends. Germline V gives CDR1 SEHNR, CDR2 FQNEAQ (reference sequence). CDR3 region: CASSQTGGFRYNEQFF. The DNA for the CDR3 is TGTGCCAGCAGTCAAACCGGCGGGTTCCGATACAATGAGCAGTTCTTC. Variable domain in full (rest from reference TRBV7-9 and TRBJ2-1): DTGVSQNPRHKITKRGQNVTFRCDPISEHNRLYWYRQTLGQGPEFLTYFQNEAQLEKSRLLSDRFSAERPKGSFSTLEIQRTEQGDSAMYLCASSQTGGFRYNEQFFGPGTRLTVL.

The V gene is TRBV27, the J gene TRBJ2-7; 8 nucleotides line up with TRBD2. This CDR3 is built from 11 residues. V lost 6 bases and J lost 7; bases outside the gene matches: 2. CDR1 MNHEY and CDR2 SMNVEV come from the germline V gene (reference sequence). CDR3 sequence reads: CASSRGGEQYF. CDR3 nucleotides: TGTGCCAGCAGCCGGGGGGGTGAGCAGTACTTC.

Judged by abundance, this clone is medium-sized (0.01 to 0.1%). The genes are TRBV29-1 and TRBJ1-4; D not resolved. CDR1 is SQVTM, CDR2 ANQGSEA, per germline. Trimming pared 7 bases from V and 10 bases from J, leaving 13 bases between. The CDR3 consists of 11 residues. The CDR3: CSGRIGGKLFF. DNA of the CDR3: TGCAGCGGTAGGATTGGAGGAAAACTGTTTTTT. Combining the CDR3 with reference TRBV29-1 and TRBJ1-4 gives the whole variable domain SAVISQKPSRDICQRGTSLTIQCQVDSQVTMMFWYRQQPGQSLTLIATANQGSEATYESGFVIDKFPISRPNLTFSTLTVSNMSPEDSSIYLCSGRIGGKLFFGSGTQLSVL.

J is TRBJ1-2 and V is TRBV5-1; D unresolved. The CDR3 is 14 amino acids. CDR1 and CDR2 from the germline V gene are SGHRS and YFSETQ. Trimming shortened V by 2 bases and J by 0 bases, and 8 bases separated the two germline ends. CDR3 residues: CASSFRDTNYGYTF. The CDR3 DNA follows: TGCGCCAGCAGCTTTCGGGATACTAACTATGGCTACACCTTC.

This chain links TRBV5-4 with TRBJ2-7, with 7 bases identical to TRBD1. Per the germline V gene, CDR1 is SGHNT and CDR2 is YYREEE (reference sequence). V shed 4 bases and J 6 bases; nucleotides not matched to a gene: 10. The CDR3 covers 14 residues. CDR3 bases: TGTGCCAGCAGCCAGGGACAGCGTCTAAGCGAGCAGTACTTC. Translating gives CASSQGQRLSEQYF.

The rearrangement joins TRBV28 to TRBJ2-7, with D uncertain. The CDR3 has 14 amino acids. The germline V and J ends were trimmed by 3 bases and 2 bases, with 11 bases remaining between them. CDR1 MDHEN and CDR2 SYDVKM come from the germline V gene. CDR3 amino acids: CASSLPRQTYEQYF. The CDR3 bases are TGTGCCAGCAGTTTGCCCCGCCAGACCTACGAGCAGTACTTC.

The chain uses TRBV10-3 and TRBJ2-2, with D unresolved. V was clipped by 2 bases and J by 5 bases, with 15 bases between them. Germline V lookup: CDR1 ENHRY, CDR2 SYGVKD. The CDR3 is made up of 16 amino acids. The CDR3 DNA reads TGTGCCATCAGTGAGGGCCCAATTGGAATTACCGGGGAGCTGTTTTTT. This codes for CAISEGPIGITGELFF.

V usage is TRBV10-2 and J usage is TRBJ2-1, with D perhaps given as TRBD1 or TRBD2 (5 bases each). V was pared by 3 bases and J by 4 bases, with 10 bases between. The CDR3 contains 14 residues. From germline, CDR1 is WSHSY and CDR2 SAAADI. CDR3 sequence: CASSEPGRYNEQFF. The DNA of the CDR3 is TGCGCCAGCAGTGAACCGGGACGGTACAATGAGCAGTTCTTC.

This clone was counted a single time. The genes are TRBV12-5 and TRBJ2-1; D is ambiguous. Trimming pared 0 bases from V and 9 bases from J, leaving 9 bases between. There are 13 residues in the CDR3. Looked up from germline, CDR1 is LGHNT and CDR2 is FRNRAP. CDR3 in amino acids: CASGLVELSEQFF. In nucleotides, the CDR3 is TGTGCTAGTGGTTTGGTAGAACTGAGTGAGCAGTTCTTC. Full variable domain (remainder filled in from reference TRBV12-5 and TRBJ2-1): DARVTQTPRHKVTEMGQEVTMRCQPILGHNTVFWYRQTMMQGLELLAYFRNRAPLDDSGMPKDRFSAEMPDATLATLKIQPSEPRDSAVYFCASGLVELSEQFFGPGTRLTVL.

The table lists this clone with a few counts. This chain joins TRBV4-3 and TRBJ1-4; 9 positions agree with TRBD1. The CDR3 extends over 17 amino acids. Trimming removed 1 base from V and 4 bases from J; junction bases left unmatched: 7. Germline CDR1 and CDR2: LGHNA and YSLEER. In nucleotides, the CDR3 is TGCGCCAGCAGCCAAGGTGTGCCGGGACAGGGTAATGAAAAACTGTTTTTT. Protein: CASSQGVPGQGNEKLFF.

The V gene is TRBV7-3, the J gene TRBJ2-2, with 7 bases fitting TRBD1. The J segment lost 6 bases and the V segment lost 3 bases, leaving 4 bases of the junction unmatched. This CDR3 contains 14 residues. Germline assignment: CDR1 SGHTA and CDR2 FQGTGA. The CDR3 is CASSFSRGSGELFF. For the CDR3, the DNA is TGTGCCAGCAGCTTTTCCAGGGGGTCCGGGGAGCTGTTTTTT.

The CDR3 sequence: CASSAHTGGGTDTQYF. The CDR3 bases are TGTGCCAGCAGTGCACATACAGGTGGTGGCACAGATACGCAGTATTTT. The rearrangement joins TRBV6-1 to TRBJ2-3; a weak D match, TRBD1 (5 bases). The germline gives CDR1 MNHNS, CDR2 SASEGT. CDR3 length: 16 amino acids. V lost 4 bases to trimming and J lost 1 base, with 15 bases between them.

The J gene is TRBJ2-6, the V gene TRBV10-2; D remains unclear. The CDR3 is 14 residues long. The V end lost 0 bases, the J end lost 2 bases, and 2 bases lay between the germline ends. Germline-derived CDR1 and CDR2 are WSHSY and SAAADI. The CDR3 nucleotides are TGCGCCAGCAGTGAGTCGACTGGGGCCAACGTCCTGACTTTC. Amino acid sequence: CASSESTGANVLTF.

The V call is TRBV28, the J call TRBJ2-1; TRBD1 matches at 8 bases. The CDR3 is 16 residues long. Germline trimming cut 4 bases from V and 5 bases from J; bases unmatched to any gene: 10. The germline V gene encodes CDR1 MDHEN and CDR2 SYDVKM. In DNA form, the CDR3 reads TGTGCCAGCAGTTCGGAGGGGGCCAGGGGGCACAATGAGCAGTTCTTC. Its translation is CASSSEGARGHNEQFF.

This chain joins TRBV19 and TRBJ2-7, with a weak D call TRBD2 (7 bases). The germline gives CDR1 LNHDA, CDR2 SQIVND (reference sequence). The CDR3 spans 14 residues. With 3 bases removed from V and 3 bases from J, the gap between germline ends came to 12 bases. CDR3 region: CASSMGRGIYEQYF. The DNA of the CDR3 is TGTGCCAGTAGTATGGGGAGGGGGATCTACGAGCAGTACTTC.

This clone was counted only a few times. This sequence joins TRBV19 and TRBJ1-2, with D possibly TRBD1 on 6 matching bases. V shed 4 bases and J shed 4 bases, with 10 bases lying between them. Germline CDR1 reads LNHDA; CDR2 reads SQIVND (reference sequence). The CDR3 is 13 amino acids. The CDR3, as DNA: TGTGCCAGTAGTAGGGGACACTCCTATGGCTACACCTTC. It is translated as CASSRGHSYGYTF.

The chain is built from TRBV30 and TRBJ1-1; D remains ambiguous. V was clipped by 0 bases and J by 0 bases, with 2 bases between them. Germline V lookup: CDR1 GTSNPN, CDR2 SVGIG (reference sequence). CDR3 length: 12 residues. This CDR3 is CAWSVVNTEAFF. The CDR3 nucleotides are TGTGCCTGGAGTGTAGTGAACACTGAAGCTTTCTTT.